These 30 T cell receptor beta chains share one sample of origin, sequenced in a study of T cells expressing NK-cell markers. TCRdb reprocessed the 5' RACE reads, with one entry per CDR3 protein and no DNA. This sample's clone table lists some 280,000 distinct CDR3 sequences. The material sequenced was blood T cells: a sorted CD56 or NKG2C T cell subset, CD4+ or CD8+ T cells, or bulk PBMC T cells (not recorded which). Source of these receptors: a man younger than 35 in good health.

V is TRBV12-3 or TRBV12-4 and J is TRBJ2-3; without DNA, the TCRdb call of TRBD2 cannot be checked. The CDR3 spans 14 residues. The CDR3: CASIPFRGTDTQYF.

The V call is TRBV10-3, the J call TRBJ1-5. This CDR3 has 16 amino acids. Germline loops: CDR1 ENHRY, CDR2 SYGVKD. This CDR3 is CAISESIPWDNQPQHF.

The chain employs TRBV6-1 and TRBJ2-1. Looked up from germline, CDR1 is MNHNS and CDR2 is SASEGT. The CDR3 is 13 amino acids. The CDR3 loop reads CASSDPWAYEQFF.

This chain connects TRBV12-3 or TRBV12-4 to TRBJ1-5. The CDR3 spans 12 residues. CDR3 sequence reads: CASSRTSDPQHF.

The chain recombines TRBV12-3 or TRBV12-4 with TRBJ1-6; the TRBD1 assignment by TCRdb is unverifiable without DNA. The length of the CDR3 is 14 residues. The CDR3 sequence: CASSADREGSPLHF.

The rearrangement links TRBV20-1 to TRBJ2-3; TCRdb selects TRBD1, and the lack of DNA leaves this call unchecked. Germline V gene lookup returns CDR1 DFQATT and CDR2 SNEGSKA (reference sequence). CDR3 length: 14 amino acids. The CDR3 here is CSANNRGHTDTQYF.

The rearrangement uses TRBV12-3 or TRBV12-4 and TRBJ2-5. The CDR3 runs to 12 residues. CDR3 protein: CASSPSRETQYF.

The V call is TRBV5-5, the J call TRBJ2-2; TCRdb's D call of TRBD2 is untestable without DNA. The germline gives CDR1 SGHKS, CDR2 YYEKEE (reference sequence). The CDR3 spans 15 residues. CDR3 loop: CASSLAGGPSGELFF.

This sequence joins TRBV6-2 or TRBV6-3 and TRBJ2-2; the D call of TRBD2 rests on TCRdb alone, since no DNA is present to check it. The germline V gene encodes CDR1 MNHEY and CDR2 SVGEGT. This CDR3 has 14 residues. CDR3 sequence reads: CASSWREGTGELFF.

The gene calls are TRBV5-1 and TRBJ2-1; TCRdb's D call of TRBD2 is untestable without DNA. Germline assignment: CDR1 SGHRS and CDR2 YFSETQ. The CDR3 consists of 16 residues. The CDR3 sequence: CASSFRGRERLNEQFF. Full variable domain (remainder filled in from reference TRBV5-1 and TRBJ2-1): KAGVTQTPRYLIKTRGQQVTLSCSPISGHRSVSWYQQTPGQGLQFLFEYFSETQRNKGNFPGRFSGRQFSNSRSEMNVSTLELGDSALYLCASSFRGRERLNEQFFGPGTRLTVL.

The V gene is TRBV24-1, the J gene TRBJ2-1. The CDR3 is 13 residues long. The germline V gene encodes CDR1 KGHDR and CDR2 SFDVKD. This chain's CDR3 is CATSDQASLGQFF.

This chain uses TRBV6-5 with TRBJ2-1; no DNA is available, so the TRBD2 call from TCRdb remains unchecked. The CDR3 sequence is 15 residues long. In germline, CDR1 is MNHEY, CDR2 SVGAGI. The CDR3 spells CASRPPSGRGNEQFF.

The chain couples TRBV12-3 or TRBV12-4 to TRBJ2-1; TCRdb selects TRBD2, and the lack of DNA leaves this call unchecked. This CDR3 contains 14 residues. CDR3 region: CASSSRRERNEQFF.

The chain combines TRBV5-1 with TRBJ1-1. CDR3 length: 16 amino acids. From germline, CDR1 is SGHRS and CDR2 YFSETQ. This CDR3 reads CASSWPERSVNTEAFF.

The rearrangement uses TRBV18 and TRBJ1-1. The CDR3 is made up of 14 amino acids. The germline V gene encodes CDR1 KGHSH and CDR2 LQKENI. CDR3 region: CASSGWGENTEAFF.

The chain recombines TRBV20-1 with TRBJ2-1; TCRdb reports TRBD2, a call that lacks DNA to check it against. Germline V gene sequence: CDR1 DFQATT, CDR2 SNEGSKA (reference sequence). The CDR3 totals 15 residues. The CDR3 here is CSAHGTSGIDNEQFF.

This rearrangement joins TRBV15 to TRBJ2-6. Germline loops: CDR1 LNHNV, CDR2 YYDKDF (reference sequence). The CDR3 runs 15 residues. CDR3 protein: CATSRVTSGANVLTF.

The V call is TRBV18, the J call TRBJ2-5. Germline CDR1 KGHSH, CDR2 LQKENI. The CDR3 has 14 amino acids. The CDR3 sequence is CASSPRQKEETQYF.

The CDR3 spells CASSTPHKDSRRELFF. The J gene is TRBJ2-2, the V gene TRBV11-3; TCRdb lists TRBD1, though no DNA is available to test this call. The CDR3 runs 16 residues. Germline assignment: CDR1 SGHNT and CDR2 YENEEA.

The genes are TRBV19 and TRBJ2-4; TCRdb's assignment of TRBD1 cannot be checked, as there is no DNA. CDR1 LNHDA and CDR2 SQIVND come from the germline V gene (reference sequence). CDR3 length equals 16 residues. CDR3 loop: CASNPQGAEGKNIQYF. The whole variable domain, remainder taken from reference TRBV19 and TRBJ2-4, is DGGITQSPKYLFRKEGQNVTLSCEQNLNHDAMYWYRQDPGQGLRLIYYSQIVNDFQKGDIAEGYSVSREKKESFPLTVTSAQKNPTAFYLCASNPQGAEGKNIQYFGAGTRLSVL.

The chain employs TRBV29-1 and TRBJ2-1; as DNA is missing, the TRBD2 call by TCRdb cannot be tested. CDR1 SQVTM and CDR2 ANQGSEA come from the germline V gene. The CDR3 is 13 amino acids. CDR3: CSVTKSGGNEQFF.

The chain links TRBV10-3 to TRBJ1-5. The CDR3 has 14 amino acids. Germline assignment: CDR1 ENHRY and CDR2 SYGVKD. The CDR3 reads CAISDRGAHQPQHF.

The gene calls are TRBV7-2 and TRBJ2-5; TCRdb selects TRBD2, and the lack of DNA leaves this call unchecked. Germline values: CDR1 SGHTA, CDR2 FQGNSA. The CDR3 spans 19 residues. Here the CDR3 reads CASSLGSFWKRERGETQYF.

This sequence joins TRBV7-2 and TRBJ1-5. This CDR3 contains 15 residues. Germline V gene lookup returns CDR1 SGHTA and CDR2 FQGNSA. The CDR3 reads CASRSTALSNQPQHF.

This chain links TRBV10-3 with TRBJ2-2; TCRdb's D call, TRBD2, is unchecked because there is no DNA. The length of the CDR3 is 15 residues. Germline V gives CDR1 ENHRY, CDR2 SYGVKD. CDR3 sequence reads: CAISPGTHNTGELFF.

This chain connects TRBV5-1 to TRBJ2-7; with no DNA, the TCRdb D assignment of TRBD2 cannot be verified. This CDR3 has 14 residues. CDR1 and CDR2 from the germline V gene are SGHRS and YFSETQ. The CDR3 spells CASSPGRTSGEQYF.

The J gene is TRBJ2-7, the V gene TRBV28; there is no DNA to check the TCRdb D call of TRBD2. The CDR3 runs 15 residues. The germline V gene has CDR1 MDHEN and CDR2 SYDVKM. CDR3: CASTTGPSSLHEQYF.

The chain is built from TRBV18 and TRBJ2-1; TCRdb picks TRBD2, but there is no DNA to check that call. In germline, CDR1 is KGHSH, CDR2 LQKENI. The CDR3 has 16 residues. The CDR3 loop reads CASSPRGAGVPLLLFF.

V usage is TRBV18 and J usage is TRBJ2-7; TCRdb designates TRBD1, a call that cannot be tested without DNA. Germline loops: CDR1 KGHSH, CDR2 LQKENI. There are 15 residues in the CDR3. CDR3 sequence: CASSPGTGVSYEQYF.

The J gene is TRBJ2-1, the V gene TRBV18; TCRdb lists TRBD1, though no DNA is available to test this call. The CDR3 runs to 15 residues. Germline CDR1 KGHSH, CDR2 LQKENI. The CDR3 loop is CASSRRTGHGGEQFF. The variable domain in full, with the rest retrieved from reference TRBV18 and TRBJ2-1, is NAGVMQNPRHLVRRRGQEARLRCSPMKGHSHVYWYRQLPEEGLKFMVYLQKENIIDESGMPKERFSAEFPKEGPSILRIQQVVRGDSAAYFCASSRRTGHGGEQFFGPGTRLTVL.